A single sample is the source of the 15 T cell receptor beta chains below, sequenced in a study of PD-1 blockade in classical Hodgkin lymphoma (dated by TCRdb to the early 2020s). In light of the paper, this sample's time point label describes: cycle 1 day 1 (C1D1), immediately before nivolumab initiation. All trial patients had relapsed after autologous stem cell transplantation, with cohorts A, B and C differing in prior brentuximab vedotin exposure. Libraries were built with the immunoSEQ multiplex PCR assay. In its TCRdb copy, this immuneACCESS table keeps in-frame sequences only and misses some clones. Where compared with another copy, unresolved V genes explain less than half of these, and the others have no known cause. The table for this sample lists some 64,000 clones; around 88% of them were counted only once. Approximately 13% of the sample is taken by the ten largest. Sample: peripheral blood mononuclear cells (PBMCs), taken at baseline. These receptors all stem from a human donor with classical Hodgkin lymphoma.

V and J are TRBV10-3 and TRBJ2-1; 12 bases agree with TRBD2. Germline loops: CDR1 ENHRY, CDR2 SYGVKD. CDR3 size: 18 residues. The trim removed 2 bases at V and 2 bases at J, leaving 7 bases unmatched. The CDR3 sequence is CAISEASGGAWTYNEQFF. CDR3 nucleotides: TGTGCCATCAGTGAGGCTAGCGGGGGGGCCTGGACCTACAATGAGCAGTTCTTC.

This clone was detected only once. The J gene is TRBJ2-7, the V gene TRBV6-7; TRBD1 matches at 9 bases. TRBV6-7 is known as an ORF, though its function is uncertain. The ends lost 2 bases at V and 1 base at J; junction bases unmatched: 9. The CDR3 covers 17 residues. CDR3 bases: TGTGCCAGCAGTTACAGGGGGGACAGGGTGGTGTCCTACGAGCAGTACTTC. This encodes CASSYRGDRVVSYEQYF.

This chain's CDR3 is CASGTTGGFTEAFF. In DNA, the CDR3 is TGTGCTAGTGGTACAACAGGGGGCTTCACTGAAGCTTTCTTT. The chain couples TRBV12-5 to TRBJ1-1; 9 bases agree with TRBD1. Trimming at V came to 5 bases and at J to 4 bases, leaving 5 bases not matched to a gene. Per the germline V gene, CDR1 is LGHNT and CDR2 is FRNRAP. There are 14 residues in the CDR3.

The CDR3 nucleotides are TGCGCCAGCAGCCAGAACATCCCCCAGACTAATGAAAAACTGTTTTTT. Its translation: CASSQNIPQTNEKLFF. V is TRBV4-3 and J is TRBJ1-4; the D is unclear. V was clipped by 3 bases and J by 2 bases, with 13 bases between them. This CDR3 contains 16 residues. Per the germline V gene, CDR1 is LGHNA and CDR2 is YSLEER.

The V call is TRBV29-1, the J call TRBJ1-4, with no clear D. The V end lost 5 bases, the J end lost 4 bases, and 11 bases lay between the germline ends. The CDR3 runs 13 residues. Germline assignment: CDR1 SQVTM and CDR2 ANQGSEA. CDR3 loop: CSVRSQLNEKLFF. As DNA, the CDR3 is TGCAGCGTTCGGTCGCAGCTTAATGAAAAACTGTTTTTT. Combining the CDR3 with reference TRBV29-1 and TRBJ1-4 gives the whole variable domain SAVISQKPSRDICQRGTSLTIQCQVDSQVTMMFWYRQQPGQSLTLIATANQGSEATYESGFVIDKFPISRPNLTFSTLTVSNMSPEDSSIYLCSVRSQLNEKLFFGSGTQLSVL.

This clone was seen a handful of times. The V and J genes are TRBV5-6 and TRBJ2-1; the D gene is possibly TRBD2 (5 bases). Germline assignment: CDR1 SGHDT and CDR2 YYEEEE. The CDR3 sequence is 16 residues long. Trimming shortened V by 3 bases and J by 3 bases, and 16 bases separated the two germline ends. CDR3 in DNA: TGTGCCAGCAGCTCTTATGGGGAAGAGGGCTACAATGAGCAGTTCTTC. This gives the protein CASSSYGEEGYNEQFF. Variable domain in full (rest from reference TRBV5-6 and TRBJ2-1): DAGVTQSPTHLIKTRGQQVTLRCSPKSGHDTVSWYQQALGQGPQFIFQYYEEEERQRGNFPDRFSGHQFPNYSSELNVNALLLGDSALYLCASSSYGEEGYNEQFFGPGTRLTVL.

This chain joins TRBV5-1 and TRBJ1-3, with D hard to call. V was cut by 4 bases and J by 4 bases, with 9 bases left in between. CDR3 length: 13 residues. Germline V CDR1 and CDR2: SGHRS, YFSETQ. CDR3 sequence: CASSPQTGNTIYF. DNA of the CDR3: TGCGCCAGCAGCCCACAGACAGGAAACACCATATATTTT.

The rearrangement joins TRBV18 to TRBJ2-5; 7 bases line up with TRBD1. CDR3 length equals 15 residues. Germline V CDR1 and CDR2: KGHSH, LQKENI. Trimming at V came to 2 bases and at J to 4 bases, leaving 7 bases not matched to a gene. CDR3 residues: CASSPGTAPGETQYF. The CDR3 DNA is TGTGCCAGCTCACCAGGGACAGCCCCGGGAGAGACCCAGTACTTC.

The CDR3 protein is CASSLKGTGSSGANVLTF. CDR3 nucleotides: TGTGCCAGCAGCTTAAAAGGGACCGGTTCCTCTGGGGCCAACGTCCTGACTTTC. This rearrangement joins TRBV7-6 to TRBJ2-6; D may correspond to TRBD1 or TRBD2 (5 bases each). The CDR3 is 18 residues long. The germline V and J ends were trimmed by 2 bases and 0 bases, with 14 bases remaining between them. CDR1 SGHVS and CDR2 FNYEAQ come from the germline V gene. The entire variable domain, with the rest obtained from reference TRBV7-6 and TRBJ2-6, is as follows: GAGVSQSPRYKVTKRGQDVALRCDPISGHVSLYWYRQALGQGPEFLTYFNYEAQQDKSGLPNDRFSAERPEGSISTLTIQRTEQRDSAMYRCASSLKGTGSSGANVLTFGAGSRLTVL.

The rearrangement links TRBV9 to TRBJ1-2; D call uncertain. The CDR3 has 15 amino acids. Germline V gives CDR1 SGDLS, CDR2 YYNGEE. Trimming cost V 4 bases and J 1 base, with 14 bases left between them. In nucleotides, the CDR3 is TGTGCCAGCAGCCCCCAGACAAGCCTTAACTATGGCTACACCTTC. Amino acids: CASSPQTSLNYGYTF.

This rearrangement joins TRBV4-3 to TRBJ2-7; the D gene could be TRBD1 or TRBD2 (6 bases each). CDR1 is LGHNA, CDR2 YSLEER, per germline. The CDR3 sequence is 14 residues long. Trimming removed 3 bases from V and 4 bases from J, with 13 bases in between. CDR3 nucleotide sequence: TGCGCCAGCAGCCAGGGGGGCCGGGGGTACGAGCAGTACTTC. Its translation: CASSQGGRGYEQYF.

This chain joins TRBV9 and TRBJ1-4; 7 nucleotides agree with TRBD1. The V and J ends lost 0 bases and 3 bases, in that order; junction bases with no gene match: 8. The CDR3 spans 17 residues. Germline-derived CDR1 and CDR2 are SGDLS and YYNGEE. Here the CDR3 DNA reads TGTGCCAGCAGCGTAGGTGCGACAGGGTCGGCTAATGAAAAACTGTTTTTT. Translation: CASSVGATGSANEKLFF.

This clone was recorded once. The chain uses TRBV30 and TRBJ1-3, with a tentative D call TRBD1 (6 bases). The CDR3 is 15 amino acids. CDR1 GTSNPN and CDR2 SVGIG come from the germline V gene (reference sequence). V lost 7 bases to trimming and J lost 0 bases, with 16 bases between them. The chain's CDR3 is CASDQGFSSGNTIYF. The CDR3 DNA follows: TGTGCCTCGGACCAGGGGTTTAGCTCTGGAAACACCATATATTTT.

The CDR3 here is CASSLFGGTPEQYF. The CDR3 DNA is TGTGCCAGCAGCCTGTTCGGGGGCACCCCCGAGCAGTACTTC. V and J are TRBV5-6 and TRBJ2-7; D possibly uses TRBD1 or TRBD2 (6 bases each). CDR1 is SGHDT, CDR2 YYEEEE, per germline. V was trimmed by 4 bases and J by 6 bases, leaving 17 bases between them. This CDR3 comprises 14 residues.

The chain employs TRBV29-1 and TRBJ1-1; 7 bases are shared with TRBD1. Germline V gives CDR1 SQVTM, CDR2 ANQGSEA. V was clipped by 6 bases and J by 5 bases; unmatched bases: 9. CDR3 length: 13 amino acids. The CDR3 coding sequence is TGCAGCGTGATGCGAGGGGGCGCAACTGAAGCTTTCTTT. Protein: CSVMRGGATEAFF.